The present T cell receptor (beta chain) was sequenced within a study of shared clonotypes between healthy human individuals. Caucasian adults living in Nashville, Tennessee, provided all samples. CD8 memory pooled CD45RO+ cells and CCR7-negative CD45RA+ TemRA cells. The germline CDR1 and CDR2 sequences are WSHSY and SAAADI. Trimming pared 6 bases from V and 8 bases from J, leaving 22 bases between. This CDR3 contains 15 residues. At deep level, the assay was performed. Sorted subsets were amplified in replicate PCRs using around 200 ng DNA, tens of thousands of T cell genomes. Data came from immunoSEQ multiplex PCR; TCRdb stores just in-frame clones and leaves some out. The sample shows roughly 320,000 clones, 80% to 90% of them seen only once.

This TCR derives from a man between 18 and 35 years old in good health. The V gene is TRBV10-2, the J gene TRBJ1-2; D might be TRBD1 (5 bases). Sample: memory CD8+ T cells sorted from blood. Specified subset: CD45RO+ cells pooled with CCR7-negative TemRA cells. The DNA for the CDR3 is TGCGCCAGCAGGGGGGTTGAGGGCGGCCTACGGGGCTACACCTTC. This codes for CASRGVEGGLRGYTF.